This passage covers 28 T cell receptor beta chains from one sample sequenced in a study of T cells in tumors after PD-1 blockade. Produced via immunoSEQ multiplex PCR; TCRdb's table is partial and in-frame only. The sample has about 7,700 clones, around 69% seen once; the top ten hold 7.5% to 9.5%. The sequences come from tumor tissue, collected after anti-PD-1 treatment. The receptors were sampled from a human donor with basal cell carcinoma.

This clone was found a few times. Within the sample, other DNA sequences also encode this same CDR3. In nucleotides, the CDR3 is TGTGCCAGCTCACCTCCGGGGGGCTCCTACGAGCAGTACTTC. Its translation is CASSPPGGSYEQYF. V and J are TRBV18 and TRBJ2-7; 7 nucleotides match TRBD2. Germline CDR1 KGHSH, CDR2 LQKENI. The junction had 2 bases not matched to a gene; V was cut back by 3 bases and J by 0 bases. The CDR3 runs 14 residues.

The gene calls are TRBV20-1 and TRBJ2-3, with D perhaps assigned TRBD1 or TRBD2 (5 bases each). The CDR3 runs 14 residues. V was shortened by 3 bases and J by 8 bases, with 18 bases between the two germline ends. CDR1 is DFQATT, CDR2 SNEGSKA, per germline (reference sequence). The CDR3: CSASRQGVDGTQYF. CDR3 nucleotide sequence: TGCAGTGCTAGTAGGCAGGGAGTTGATGGTACGCAGTATTTT.

The chain employs TRBV29-1 and TRBJ2-7; the match to TRBD1 covers 8 bases. J gave up 5 bases and V 5 bases, and 11 bases lay outside the gene matches. Germline assignment: CDR1 SQVTM and CDR2 ANQGSEA. There are 14 residues in the CDR3. Here the CDR3 reads CSVPRQGSRHEQYF. The CDR3 nucleotides read TGCAGCGTTCCCCGACAGGGGAGTCGCCACGAGCAGTACTTC.

The chain employs TRBV2 and TRBJ2-1, with 7 bases matching TRBD2. The length of the CDR3 is 13 residues. Per the germline V gene, CDR1 is SNHLY and CDR2 is FYNNEI. The junction had 4 bases not matched to a gene; V was cut back by 3 bases and J by 8 bases. In DNA, the CDR3 is TGTGCCAGCAGTGACGGACTAGTAGATGAGCAGTTCTTC. Its protein is CASSDGLVDEQFF. The variable domain in full, completed from reference TRBV2 and TRBJ2-1, reads EPEVTQTPSHQVTQMGQEVILRCVPISNHLYFYWYRQILGQKVEFLVSFYNNEISEKSEIFDDQFSVERPDGSNFTLKIRSTKLEDSAMYFCASSDGLVDEQFFGPGTRLTVL.

V and J are TRBV10-3 and TRBJ2-3; D may be TRBD1 or TRBD2 (5 bases each). The V end was cut by 7 bases, the J end by 4 bases, with 18 bases between. The CDR3 sequence is 15 residues long. Germline V gene sequence: CDR1 ENHRY, CDR2 SYGVKD. The CDR3 loop reads CAITANEGRPDTQYF. Written as DNA, the CDR3 is TGTGCCATCACGGCAAACGAGGGGCGACCAGATACGCAGTATTTT.

This chain links TRBV19 with TRBJ2-2; no clear D gene. Germline assignment: CDR1 LNHDA and CDR2 SQIVND (reference sequence). CDR3 length equals 13 residues. Trimming took off 1 base at V and 6 bases at J, with 6 bases between the two ends. The CDR3 here is CASSIGPAGELFF. Written as DNA, the CDR3 is TGTGCCAGTAGTATAGGTCCGGCCGGGGAGCTGTTTTTT. Based on the CDR3 plus reference TRBV19 and TRBJ2-2, the full variable domain is DGGITQSPKYLFRKEGQNVTLSCEQNLNHDAMYWYRQDPGQGLRLIYYSQIVNDFQKGDIAEGYSVSREKKESFPLTVTSAQKNPTAFYLCASSIGPAGELFFGEGSRLTVL.

The chain links TRBV5-1 to TRBJ1-1; unclear D gene. CDR3 length: 14 amino acids. Germline V gene sequence: CDR1 SGHRS, CDR2 YFSETQ. Trimming took off 4 bases at V and 3 bases at J, with 13 bases between the two ends. The CDR3 loop reads CASSRKGFDTEAFF. CDR3 nucleotides: TGCGCCAGCAGCCGCAAGGGTTTTGACACTGAAGCTTTCTTT.

The chain combines TRBV20-1 with TRBJ2-1; D unclear. Trimming removed 3 bases at V and 6 bases at J, with 9 bases between. The length of the CDR3 is 12 residues. From germline, CDR1 is DFQATT and CDR2 SNEGSKA (reference sequence). Written as DNA, the CDR3 is TGCAGTGCTAGTACTGTGGGCAATGAGCAGTTCTTC. This sequence encodes CSASTVGNEQFF.

The CDR3: CASSESWLAEADTQYF. The CDR3 coding sequence is TGCGCCAGCAGTGAGTCGTGGCTAGCGGAGGCAGATACGCAGTATTTT. V usage is TRBV10-1 and J usage is TRBJ2-3; the match to TRBD2 covers 7 bases. The trim removed 0 bases at V and 4 bases at J, leaving 7 bases unmatched. The CDR3 is 16 amino acids. CDR1 is WNHNN and CDR2 is SYGVQD in the germline V gene (reference sequence).

The CDR3 sequence is CASRGTGGDEQYF. The CDR3 coding sequence is TGTGCCAGCAGGGGGACAGGGGGAGACGAGCAGTACTTC. The chain has TRBV12-3 or TRBV12-4 and TRBJ2-7; 11 bases line up with TRBD1. The CDR3 runs 13 residues. V lost 6 bases to trimming and J lost 5 bases; unmatched junction nucleotides: 3.

The V and J genes are TRBV19 and TRBJ2-6; 8 nucleotides align to TRBD1. Germline CDR1 LNHDA, CDR2 SQIVND (reference sequence). J gave up 4 bases and V 8 bases, and 10 bases lay outside the gene matches. The CDR3 consists of 16 residues. The CDR3 sequence is CASFDRGAAGANVLTF. CDR3 sequence (DNA): TGTGCCAGTTTTGACAGGGGAGCTGCCGGGGCCAACGTCCTGACTTTC.

The DNA of the CDR3 is TGCGCCAGCAGCCAAGGCGTGTTGCGGCCCAGGATTCACAATGAGCAGTTCTTC. Its protein product is CASSQGVLRPRIHNEQFF. The V call is TRBV4-1, the J call TRBJ2-1, with D hard to call. The CDR3 is 18 residues long. Trimming took off 1 base at V and 5 bases at J, with 21 bases between the two ends. Germline values: CDR1 MGHRA, CDR2 YSYEKL.

By its share, this clone is medium-sized (0.01 to 0.1%). The V call is TRBV29-1, the J call TRBJ2-1; tentatively, D is TRBD1 (6 bases). This CDR3 contains 13 residues. V shed 4 bases and J shed 2 bases, with 9 bases lying between them. Germline V gene data show CDR1 as SQVTM and CDR2 as ANQGSEA. The CDR3 reads CSVVGATYNEQFF. The CDR3 coding sequence is TGCAGCGTTGTGGGGGCTACCTACAATGAGCAGTTCTTC.

Here the CDR3 reads CASSEMAYEQYF. CDR3 DNA sequence: TGTGCCAGCAGTGAAATGGCCTACGAGCAGTACTTC. The rearrangement joins TRBV6-1 to TRBJ2-7, with no clear D. V lost 2 bases to trimming and J lost 2 bases, with 4 bases between them. The CDR3 runs to 12 residues. Germline loops: CDR1 MNHNS, CDR2 SASEGT.

J is TRBJ2-7 and V is TRBV19; D may be TRBD2 (5 bases). The ends were cut back, 3 bases at V and 3 bases at J, with 18 bases in the middle. The CDR3 sequence is 16 residues long. Per germline, CDR1 LNHDA and CDR2 SQIVND (reference sequence). CDR3 protein: CASSMSSASVLYEQYF. The CDR3 coding sequence is TGTGCCAGTAGTATGAGTAGCGCGAGCGTGCTCTACGAGCAGTACTTC.

The V gene is TRBV7-9, the J gene TRBJ2-5, with 10 bases aligning to TRBD2. The germline gives CDR1 SEHNR, CDR2 FQNEAQ (reference sequence). With V trimmed by 5 bases and J by 7 bases, 22 bases remained unmatched. The CDR3 extends over 19 amino acids. CDR3 region: CASSGLPGLARTGGVTQYF. The CDR3 DNA sequence: TGTGCCAGCAGCGGACTCCCGGGACTAGCGCGGACCGGGGGGGTGACCCAGTACTTC.

V is TRBV6-5 and J is TRBJ2-7; 7 nucleotides line up with TRBD1. Trimming cost V 6 bases and J 11 bases; bases outside gene matches: 19. Germline V gives CDR1 MNHEY, CDR2 SVGAGI. CDR3 length: 15 residues. In DNA form, the CDR3 reads TGTGCCAGCAGGAACCCTGGGACAGCCAAACCAGTGGAGTACTTC. Translated: CASRNPGTAKPVEYF.

This clone was seen a few times. V and J are TRBV4-2 and TRBJ2-5; 10 nucleotides match TRBD2. This CDR3 region has 20 residues. Germline CDR1 reads LGHNA; CDR2 reads YNFKEQ. After removal of 0 bases from V and 4 bases from J, the junction contained 17 bases not matched to a gene. CDR3 protein: CASSQDPPATTAGGPETQYF. The DNA of the CDR3 is TGTGCCAGCAGCCAAGACCCCCCCGCGACTACAGCGGGGGGGCCAGAGACCCAGTACTTC.

This clone has more than one count but fewer than ten. The chain couples TRBV15 to TRBJ2-7, with D perhaps given as TRBD1 or TRBD2 (5 bases each). Germline V gene lookup returns CDR1 LNHNV and CDR2 YYDKDF (reference sequence). The V gene lost 1 base and the J gene lost 4 bases, with 17 bases spanning the gap. The CDR3 runs to 16 residues. The CDR3 loop reads CATSRGPRTGTYEQYF. Written as DNA, the CDR3 is TGTGCCACCAGCAGAGGGCCCCGGACCGGGACGTACGAGCAGTACTTC.

This clone qualifies as medium-sized. The chain is built from TRBV5-1 and TRBJ1-1, with TRBD1 identical over 7 bases. Germline lookup yields CDR1 SGHRS and CDR2 YFSETQ. V shed 1 base and J 1 base; nucleotides not matched to a gene: 13. CDR3 size: 18 residues. CDR3 bases: TGCGCCAGCAGCTTGATGCCAGGGGGAATAGTGGGGAACACTGAAGCTTTCTTT. Translation gives CASSLMPGGIVGNTEAFF.

This clone is a singleton in its sample. The rearrangement links TRBV6-5 to TRBJ1-2; 9 bases map to TRBD1. This CDR3 is built from 15 residues. Germline loops: CDR1 MNHEY, CDR2 SVGAGI. The ends lost 10 bases at V and 1 base at J; junction bases unmatched: 10. CDR3 nucleotides: TGTGCCACCGCGGAACAGGGGGCATTTAACTATGGCTACACCTTC. This encodes CATAEQGAFNYGYTF.

On this clone itself: Different DNA sequences within this sample yield the same CDR3. The gene calls are TRBV5-6 and TRBJ1-2; the match to TRBD1 covers 8 bases. The CDR3 covers 15 residues. Germline V gene data show CDR1 as SGHDT and CDR2 as YYEEEE. The ends lost 1 base at V and 6 bases at J; junction bases unmatched: 8. DNA for the CDR3: TGTGCCAGCAGCTTGAACAGGGGGGGGCGCGATGGCTACACCTTC. Translation gives CASSLNRGGRDGYTF.

The chain is built from TRBV2 and TRBJ2-6; unclear D gene. The CDR3 sequence is 15 residues long. V lost 2 bases and J lost 2, with 7 bases in between. Germline assignment: CDR1 SNHLY and CDR2 FYNNEI. CDR3 nucleotide sequence: TGTGCCAGCAGTGAATTTGAGCCTGGGGCCAACGTCCTGACTTTC. It translates to CASSEFEPGANVLTF. Full variable domain (missing parts from reference TRBV2 and TRBJ2-6): EPEVTQTPSHQVTQMGQEVILRCVPISNHLYFYWYRQILGQKVEFLVSFYNNEISEKSEIFDDQFSVERPDGSNFTLKIRSTKLEDSAMYFCASSEFEPGANVLTFGAGSRLTVL.

Relative to its sample, this clone is medium-sized (0.01 to 0.1%). V gene TRBV7-9 combines with J gene TRBJ2-7; D may match TRBD1 or TRBD2 (6 bases each). The CDR3 covers 15 residues. V lost 5 bases and J 3 bases, leaving 17 bases between the germline ends. From germline, CDR1 is SEHNR and CDR2 FQNEAQ (reference sequence). CDR3 DNA sequence: TGTGCCAGCAGCCCAAGGGGGGCGCGGGGCTACGAGCAGTACTTC. Its translation is CASSPRGARGYEQYF. The variable domain in full, completed from reference TRBV7-9 and TRBJ2-7, reads DTGVSQNPRHKITKRGQNVTFRCDPISEHNRLYWYRQTLGQGPEFLTYFQNEAQLEKSRLLSDRFSAERPKGSFSTLEIQRTEQGDSAMYLCASSPRGARGYEQYFGPGTRLTVT.

The chain carries TRBV4-1 and TRBJ1-2; TRBD1 matches at 7 bases. The CDR3 runs to 14 residues. CDR1 is MGHRA, CDR2 YSYEKL, per germline. Losses at the gene ends were 5 bases for V and 6 bases for J; bases not matched to a gene: 9. The CDR3 nucleotides are TGCGCCAGCAGCTCAACAGGGGAGGAACATGGCTACACCTTC. Its protein is CASSSTGEEHGYTF.

J is TRBJ2-2 and V is TRBV7-9; possibly TRBD1 or TRBD2 for D (5 bases each). Germline loops: CDR1 SEHNR, CDR2 FQNEAQ (reference sequence). This CDR3 region has 15 residues. Trimming removed 8 bases from V and 3 bases from J, with 16 bases in between. Here the CDR3 reads CASGGAQVDTGELFF. The CDR3 DNA reads TGTGCCAGCGGGGGTGCACAGGTGGACACCGGGGAGCTGTTTTTT.

This clone was found a few times. V and J are TRBV10-3 and TRBJ1-6; D gene uncertain. Germline V gene data show CDR1 as ENHRY and CDR2 as SYGVKD. The CDR3 covers 15 residues. The V gene lost 2 bases and the J gene lost 5 bases, with 10 bases spanning the gap. In DNA, the CDR3 is TGTGCCATCAGTGAGCGCGGTAGAAATAATTCACCCCTCCACTTT. Translated, it gives CAISERGRNNSPLHF.

This clone was detected only a few times. The chain recombines TRBV9 with TRBJ2-1; 12 bases match TRBD2. The CDR3 totals 14 residues. Germline loops: CDR1 SGDLS, CDR2 YYNGEE. J gave up 9 bases and V 0 bases, and 1 base lay outside the gene matches. As DNA, the CDR3 is TGTGCCAGCAGCGTAGCGACTAGCGGGGGTGAGCAGTTCTTC. It encodes CASSVATSGGEQFF.